Listed below are T cell receptor beta chains from one sample, sequenced in a study of blood T cell repertoires in COVID-19. Clones were sequenced by immunoSEQ multiplex PCR, and TCRdb holds only the in-frame ones, with some missing. The repertoire holds about 190,000 clones, around 89% seen once, with roughly 4.7% in the top ten. Sequenced material: peripheral blood. The receptors were sampled from a human donor in a cohort sampled during active COVID-19. CDR3s include the opening cysteine and the closing phenylalanine or tryptophan. The D gene is left open where the match is weak. Part of the rows lack a size; the others show once, few, many or a class for expanded clones.

.,TRBJ2-1,TRBV3-1/TRBV3-2,13,.,CASSQRAGSRQFF,TGTGCCAGCAGCCAACGTGCGGGGTCTCGGCAGTTCTTC
once,TRBJ1-1,TRBV6-5,15,.,CASSYSRGWGTEAFF,TGTGCCAGCAGTTACTCGAGAGGGTGGGGCACTGAAGCTTTCTTT
.,TRBJ2-5,TRBV9,14,.,CASSVATTQETQYF,TGTGCCAGCAGCGTAGCAACTACCCAAGAGACCCAGTACTTC
.,TRBJ2-7,TRBV5-1,16,.,CASSMNRALGAYEQYF,TGCGCCAGCAGCATGAACAGGGCCCTTGGGGCCTACGAGCAGTACTTC
.,TRBJ1-3,TRBV6-6,15,.,CASRTAQGSGNTIYF,TGTGCCAGCAGAACCGCGCAGGGCTCTGGAAACACCATATATTTT
.,TRBJ2-5,TRBV27,13,.,CASSIQGSETQYF,TGTGCCAGCAGTATACAGGGTTCAGAGACCCAGTACTTC
few,TRBJ2-7,TRBV12-3/TRBV12-4,13,TRBD2,CASTLGGGLEQYF,TGTGCCAGCACCCTGGGGGGAGGGCTTGAGCAGTACTTC
.,TRBJ2-5,TRBV19,16,TRBD2,CASSTPGLAGKETQYF,TGTGCCAGTAGTACTCCGGGACTAGCGGGAAAAGAGACCCAGTACTTC
.,TRBJ2-1,TRBV30,14,.,CAWGRGLPHNEQFF,TGTGCCTGGGGACGCGGACTACCCCACAATGAGCAGTTCTTC
.,TRBJ2-6,TRBV13,18,TRBD2,CASSTGLAESGGANVLTF,TGTGCCAGCAGCACGGGACTAGCGGAATCCGGTGGGGCCAACGTCCTGACTTTC
.,TRBJ2-1,TRBV3-1/TRBV3-2,16,TRBD2,CASSQVFSGGYNEQFF,TGTGCCAGCAGCCAAGTTTTTAGCGGGGGTTACAATGAGCAGTTCTTC
.,TRBJ1-5,TRBV6-6,17,TRBD1,CASSRTGGRASNQPQHF,TGTGCCAGCAGTCGGACAGGGGGCAGGGCAAGCAATCAGCCCCAGCATTTT
.,TRBJ2-7,TRBV5-1,14,TRBD1,CASSGQGKTYEQYF,TGCGCCAGCAGCGGACAGGGTAAGACCTACGAGCAGTACTTC
.,TRBJ1-2,TRBV4-1,17,.,CASSQVDDRETHYGYTF,TGCGCCAGCAGCCAGGTAGACGACCGGGAGACCCACTATGGCTACACCTTC
.,TRBJ2-7,TRBV5-1,16,TRBD1,CASSTQTGVSSYEQYF,TGCGCCAGCAGCACTCAGACAGGGGTCAGCTCCTACGAGCAGTACTTC
.,TRBJ1-1,TRBV7-2,16,TRBD1,CASSPRQGVTNTEAFF,TGTGCCAGCAGCCCACGACAGGGGGTGACGAACACTGAAGCTTTCTTT
once,TRBJ1-1,TRBV27,14,TRBD1,CASSSLQGTTEAFF,TGTGCCAGCAGTTCTCTACAGGGGACCACTGAAGCTTTCTTT
.,TRBJ2-1,TRBV3-1/TRBV3-2,20,TRBD2,CASSQERLAVTPGSYNEQFF,TGTGCCAGCAGCCAAGAGCGACTAGCGGTCACCCCGGGCTCCTACAATGAGCAGTTCTTC
.,TRBJ1-1,TRBV9,13,.,CASSPTQGTEAFF,TGTGCCAGCAGCCCGACACAGGGCACTGAAGCTTTCTTT
.,TRBJ1-1,TRBV5-5,12,.,CASSGTFTEAFF,TGTGCCAGCAGCGGTACATTCACTGAAGCTTTCTTT
.,TRBJ1-5,TRBV18,14,.,CASSPSGGNQPQHF,TGTGCCAGCTCACCATCCGGGGGCAATCAGCCCCAGCATTTT
.,TRBJ1-1,TRBV4-1,13,.,CASRGPPNTEAFF,TGCGCCAGCAGGGGCCCCCCGAACACTGAAGCTTTCTTT
.,TRBJ2-1,TRBV4-3,17,TRBD2,CASSQGTSGSSYNEQFF,TGCGCCAGCAGCCAAGGAACTAGCGGGAGCTCCTACAATGAGCAGTTCTTC
.,TRBJ2-1,TRBV20-1,14,TRBD2,CSASRSGGSDEQFF,TGCAGTGCTAGTCGTTCGGGAGGTAGCGATGAGCAGTTCTTC
.,TRBJ2-3,TRBV18,15,.,CASSERAPATDTQYF,TGTGCCAGCTCCGAGAGGGCCCCGGCAACAGATACGCAGTATTTT